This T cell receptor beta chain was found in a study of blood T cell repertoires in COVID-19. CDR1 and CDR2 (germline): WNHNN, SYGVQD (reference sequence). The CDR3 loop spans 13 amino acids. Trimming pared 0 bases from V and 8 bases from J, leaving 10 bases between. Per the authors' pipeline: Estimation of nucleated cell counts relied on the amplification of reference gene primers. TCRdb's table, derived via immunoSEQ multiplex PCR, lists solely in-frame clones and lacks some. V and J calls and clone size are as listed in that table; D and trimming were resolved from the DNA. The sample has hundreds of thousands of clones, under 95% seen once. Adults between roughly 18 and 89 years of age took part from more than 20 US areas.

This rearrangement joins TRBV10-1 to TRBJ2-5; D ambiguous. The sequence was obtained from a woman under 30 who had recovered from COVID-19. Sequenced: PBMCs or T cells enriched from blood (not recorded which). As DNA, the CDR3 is TGCGCCAGCAGTGAGTCGTCGGTGGGCACCCAGTACTTC. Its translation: CASSESSVGTQYF.